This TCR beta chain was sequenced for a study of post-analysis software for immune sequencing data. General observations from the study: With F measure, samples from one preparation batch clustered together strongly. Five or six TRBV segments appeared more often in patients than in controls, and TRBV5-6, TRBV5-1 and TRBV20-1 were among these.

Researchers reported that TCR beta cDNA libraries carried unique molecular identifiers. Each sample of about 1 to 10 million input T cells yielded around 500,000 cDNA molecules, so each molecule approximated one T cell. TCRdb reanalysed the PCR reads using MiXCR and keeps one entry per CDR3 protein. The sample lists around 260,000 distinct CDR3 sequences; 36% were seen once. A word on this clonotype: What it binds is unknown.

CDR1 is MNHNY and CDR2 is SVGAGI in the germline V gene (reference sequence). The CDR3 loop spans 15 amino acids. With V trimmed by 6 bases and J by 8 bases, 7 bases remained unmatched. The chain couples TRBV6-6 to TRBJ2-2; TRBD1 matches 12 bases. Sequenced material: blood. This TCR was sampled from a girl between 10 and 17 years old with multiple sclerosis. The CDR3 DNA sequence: TGTGCCAGCAGCCCGGGGACAGGGGGCTTAGGGGAGCTGTTTTTT. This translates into CASSPGTGGLGELFF.